This T cell receptor beta chain originates from a study of T-cell memory formation after mild COVID-19. This clonotype turned up a few times. Its antigen is undetermined. TCRdb recomputed calls from the 5' RACE reads with MiXCR, one row per CDR3 protein. The sample includes a few hundred thousand distinct CDR3 sequences, roughly 20% of them seen just once. The study's findings and limits: Contracting clones from day 15 to 85 had balanced CD4/CD8; later expanders favoured CD4+.

The sequence was collected from an adult woman who had mild COVID-19 (a few samples of this study predate the infection). Cell type and time point are not known. Sequences were obtained from PBMCs or a T cell subset sorted from them (not recorded which).

In nucleotides, the CDR3 is TGTGCCAGCAGTTTACTGGGGGGGCCCGACAATGAGCAGTTCTTC. It specifies CASSLLGGPDNEQFF. The chain has TRBV12-3 or TRBV12-4 and TRBJ2-1; tentatively, D is TRBD2 (7 bases). V was cut by 2 bases and J by 5 bases, with 13 bases left in between. This CDR3 has 15 residues.